These 3 T cell receptor beta chains share one sample of origin, sequenced in a study of CD8 T cells in ankylosing spondylitis. Study observations and caveats: One TCR beta motif, made up of 7 or 8 highly homologous variants, appeared characteristic of ankylosing spondylitis blood.

TCRdb itself ran the 5' RACE reads through MiXCR, one entry per CDR3 protein. The repertoire holds fewer than 500,000 distinct CDR3 sequences, approximately 20% seen once, with roughly a sixth in the top ten. Their antigens are not known. Material for sequencing was blood, either unsorted or a sorted T cell fraction (not recorded which). The receptors come from a male donor with ankylosing spondylitis.

The sample holds a few counts of this clonotype. The chain is built from TRBV7-2 and TRBJ2-7; tentatively, D is TRBD1 (5 bases). V lost 6 bases, J lost 1 base, and 10 bases lay in between. The CDR3 totals 13 residues. Germline V gives CDR1 SGHTA, CDR2 FQGNSA. Written as DNA, the CDR3 is TGTGCCAGCAGTTACAGGATATCCTACGAGCAGTACTTC. It encodes CASSYRISYEQYF.

This chain uses TRBV11-3 with TRBJ2-1; D may be TRBD2 (6 bases). Trimming pared 4 bases from V and 2 bases from J, leaving 12 bases between. This CDR3 spans 15 amino acids. The germline gives CDR1 SGHNT, CDR2 YENEEA. The CDR3 nucleotides are TGTGCCAGCAGCTATAGCGGTGCCACCTACAATGAGCAGTTCTTC. It codes for CASSYSGATYNEQFF.

This clonotype was recorded a few times. This chain joins TRBV5-1 and TRBJ1-1, with TRBD1 matching over 9 bases. The V gene's germline CDR1 is SGHRS and CDR2 YFSETQ. Trimming took 0 bases from V and 0 from J; bases not matched to a gene: 6. This CDR3 has 17 amino acids. In DNA, the CDR3 is TGCGCCAGCAGCTTGGCTGGGACAGGGCGTATGAACACTGAAGCTTTCTTT. Translated: CASSLAGTGRMNTEAFF.